The rows below give T cell receptor beta chains drawn from one sample of a study of post-analysis software for immune sequencing data. MiXCR, run by TCRdb on the PCR reads, gives a single entry per CDR3 protein. Here the sample spans about 540,000 distinct CDR3 sequences, approximately 34% being singletons. The sequencing sample was made of blood. Receptors originate from a girl aged 2-17 years with multiple sclerosis. The CDR3 runs from the conserved cysteine through the conserved F or W. Fields, in order: D gene, V gene, clone size, J gene, CDR3 DNA, CDR3 protein. The D gene is left open where the match is weak. Clone size is stated in some rows and not others, as once, few, many or a class when expanded.

D: .; V: TRBV27; size: .; J: TRBJ1-2; DNA: TGTGCCAGCAGTTTACAGGGACGGTATGGCTACACCTTC; CDR3: CASSLQGRYGYTF
D: .; V: TRBV5-1; size: .; J: TRBJ2-5; DNA: TGCGCCAGCAGCTTAGGAGAAATAGAGACCCAGTACTTC; CDR3: CASSLGEIETQYF
D: .; V: TRBV5-1; size: .; J: TRBJ2-1; DNA: TGCGCCAGCAGCTTGGACGGTTTGGATGAGCAGTTCTTC; CDR3: CASSLDGLDEQFF
D: .; V: TRBV18; size: .; J: TRBJ1-1; DNA: TGTGCCAGCTCACCATCCGTCGTTACTGAAGCTTTCTTT; CDR3: CASSPSVVTEAFF
D: TRBD2; V: TRBV7-2; size: .; J: TRBJ2-4; DNA: TGTGCCAGCAGCCCCGAGCGGGGGATAGCCAAAAACATTCAGTACTTC; CDR3: CASSPERGIAKNIQYF
D: .; V: TRBV29-1; size: few; J: TRBJ2-4; DNA: TGCAGCGTCTGCCCGACGGGAAAAAACATTCAGTACTTC; CDR3: CSVCPTGKNIQYF
D: .; V: TRBV20-1; size: .; J: TRBJ2-7; DNA: TGCAGTGCTAGGCGGGCAGGGTCCTACGAGCAGTACTTC; CDR3: CSARRAGSYEQYF
D: .; V: TRBV20-1; size: few; J: TRBJ2-3; DNA: TGCAGTGCTAGCTCCGGGGAGGGCACAGATACGCAGTATTTT; CDR3: CSASSGEGTDTQYF
D: .; V: TRBV20-1; size: .; J: TRBJ1-5; DNA: TGCAGTACTAAGGGAACAGGTAGGCTGCAGCCCCAGCATTTT; CDR3: CSTKGTGRLQPQHF
D: .; V: TRBV4-1; size: few; J: TRBJ1-2; DNA: TGCGCCAGCAGCCAAGATGGGGGGCTAGGGGGCTACACCTTC; CDR3: CASSQDGGLGGYTF
D: .; V: TRBV10-3; size: .; J: TRBJ2-1; DNA: TGTGCCATCAGTTTTGGTAGCGGTCTTAGGGATGAGCAGTTCTTC; CDR3: CAISFGSGLRDEQFF
D: TRBD2; V: TRBV5-1; size: few; J: TRBJ2-3; DNA: TGCGCCAGCAGCTTGAGGCTAGCGGGGATAAACACAGATACGCAGTATTTT; CDR3: CASSLRLAGINTDTQYF
D: .; V: TRBV2; size: .; J: TRBJ2-1; DNA: TGTGCCAGCAGTGAACAACCTAGTAATGAGCAGTTCTTC; CDR3: CASSEQPSNEQFF
D: .; V: TRBV20-1; size: many; J: TRBJ2-5; DNA: TGCAGTGCTAGAGATCCGGTCGACTTCCAAGAGACCCAGTACTTC; CDR3: CSARDPVDFQETQYF